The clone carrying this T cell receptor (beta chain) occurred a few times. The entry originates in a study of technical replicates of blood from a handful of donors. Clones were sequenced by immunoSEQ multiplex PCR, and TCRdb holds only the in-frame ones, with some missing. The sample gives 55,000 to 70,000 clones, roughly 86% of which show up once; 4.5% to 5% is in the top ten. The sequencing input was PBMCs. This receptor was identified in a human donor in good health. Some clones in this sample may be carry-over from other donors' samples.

The CDR3 here is CASSYSRGGQGEAFF. CDR3 nucleotides: TGTGCCAGCAGTTACTCCCGAGGGGGACAGGGTGAAGCTTTCTTT. The gene calls are TRBV6-6 and TRBJ1-1, with 9 bases identical to TRBD1. This CDR3 has 15 residues. Per germline, CDR1 MNHNY and CDR2 SVGAGI (reference sequence). V gave up 0 bases and J gave up 7 bases; unmatched junction bases: 6.